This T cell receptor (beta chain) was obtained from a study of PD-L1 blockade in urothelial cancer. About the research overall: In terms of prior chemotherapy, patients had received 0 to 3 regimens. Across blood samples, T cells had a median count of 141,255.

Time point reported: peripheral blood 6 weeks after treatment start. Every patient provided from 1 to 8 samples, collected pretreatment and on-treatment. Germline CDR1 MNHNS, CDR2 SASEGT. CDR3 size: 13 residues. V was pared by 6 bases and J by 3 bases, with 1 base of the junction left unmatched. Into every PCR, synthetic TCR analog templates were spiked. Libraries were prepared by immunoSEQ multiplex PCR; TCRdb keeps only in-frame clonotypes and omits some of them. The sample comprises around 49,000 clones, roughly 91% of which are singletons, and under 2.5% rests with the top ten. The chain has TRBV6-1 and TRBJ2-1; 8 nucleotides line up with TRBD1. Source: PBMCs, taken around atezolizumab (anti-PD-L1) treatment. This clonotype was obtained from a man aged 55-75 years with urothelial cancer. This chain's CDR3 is CASRDRDYNEQFF. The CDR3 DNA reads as TGTGCCAGCAGGGACAGGGACTACAATGAGCAGTTCTTC.